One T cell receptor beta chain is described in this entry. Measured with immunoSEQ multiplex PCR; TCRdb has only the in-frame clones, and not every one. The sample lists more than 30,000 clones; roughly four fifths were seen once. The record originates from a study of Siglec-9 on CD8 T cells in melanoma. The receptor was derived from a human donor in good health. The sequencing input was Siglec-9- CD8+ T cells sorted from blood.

In nucleotides, the CDR3 is TGTGCCAGCAGTATCCTAGGGGGGGAGCAGTACTTC. This gives the protein CASSILGGEQYF. The V and J genes are TRBV27 and TRBJ2-7, with D perhaps matching TRBD1 or TRBD2 (6 bases each). This CDR3 contains 12 residues. The V gene's germline CDR1 is MNHEY and CDR2 SMNVEV (reference sequence). V lost 5 bases and J lost 7, with 12 bases in between.